These T cell receptor beta chains were read from a single sample in a study of cytomegalovirus exposure and HLA in healthy donors. Clones were sequenced by immunoSEQ multiplex PCR, and TCRdb holds only the in-frame ones, with some missing. Its clone listing holds about 200,000 clones. Source material: PBMCs. Receptors were obtained from a girl aged 2-10 years in good health and CMV-seropositive. Each CDR3 is given with its conserved first and last residue. The order of the fields is CDR3 protein, CDR3 DNA, V gene, J gene, D gene. A D gene is named only where the DNA matches it firmly.

CDR3: CASRDRGSHEQYF
DNA: TGCGCCAGCAGGGACAGGGGGTCCCACGAGCAGTACTTC
V: TRBV5-1
J: TRBJ2-7
D: TRBD1

CDR3: CASRGQINEKLFF
DNA: TGTGCCAGCCGGGGACAGATTAATGAAAAACTGTTTTTT
V: TRBV2
J: TRBJ1-4
D: TRBD1

CDR3: CASSSGATYNEQFF
DNA: TGTGCCAGCAGCTCGGGAGCGACTTACAATGAGCAGTTCTTC
V: TRBV11-2
J: TRBJ2-1
D: -

CDR3: CASSLTGTGIHNEQFF
DNA: TGTGCCAGTAGTCTAACCGGGACAGGGATCCACAATGAGCAGTTCTTC
V: TRBV19
J: TRBJ2-1
D: TRBD1

CDR3: CASSFNKGAWYF
DNA: TGTGCCAGCAGTTTCAATAAGGGAGCGTGGTATTTT
V: TRBV28
J: TRBJ2-3
D: -

CDR3: CASSHPRTGNTGELFF
DNA: TGCGCCAGCAGCCATCCTCGGACAGGCAACACCGGGGAGCTGTTTTTT
V: TRBV4-1
J: TRBJ2-2
D: TRBD1

CDR3: CASSSTRYEQYF
DNA: TGTGCCAGCAGCTCTACCCGGTACGAGCAGTACTTC
V: TRBV7-9
J: TRBJ2-7
D: -

CDR3: CAISPGTGKTDTQYF
DNA: TGTGCCATCAGCCCCGGGACAGGGAAAACAGATACGCAGTATTTT
V: TRBV10-3
J: TRBJ2-3
D: TRBD1

CDR3: CASSDVQADEKLFF
DNA: TGTGCCAGTAGCGACGTACAGGCAGATGAAAAACTGTTTTTT
V: TRBV19
J: TRBJ1-4
D: -

CDR3: CASSFPRVNEQYF
DNA: TGTGCCAGCAGTTTCCCCAGGGTAAACGAGCAGTACTTC
V: TRBV28
J: TRBJ2-7
D: -

CDR3: CAISKTDYNSPLHF
DNA: TGTGCCATTTCAAAGACAGATTATAATTCACCCCTCCACTTT
V: TRBV10-3
J: TRBJ1-6
D: -

CDR3: CASSFQGGNTEAFF
DNA: TGTGCCAGCAGTTTCCAGGGGGGGAACACTGAAGCTTTCTTT
V: TRBV27
J: TRBJ1-1
D: TRBD1

CDR3: CASSLAGLAGVNQETQYF
DNA: TGTGCCAGCAGCTTAGCGGGACTAGCGGGAGTTAACCAAGAGACCCAGTACTTC
V: TRBV7-8
J: TRBJ2-5
D: TRBD2

CDR3: CASSIDFGTGTYNEQFF
DNA: TGTGCCAGTAGTATAGACTTCGGGACAGGGACCTACAATGAGCAGTTCTTC
V: TRBV19
J: TRBJ2-1
D: TRBD1

CDR3: CASSFLSADTQYF
DNA: TGTGCCAGCAGTTTCCTCAGCGCAGATACGCAGTATTTT
V: TRBV27
J: TRBJ2-3
D: -

CDR3: CASGRSGVIGEQYF
DNA: TGTGCCAGCGGGAGATCGGGGGTGATAGGGGAGCAGTACTTC
V: TRBV7-2
J: TRBJ2-7
D: -

CDR3: CASSAQLAGVETQYF
DNA: TGTGCCAGCAGTGCCCAACTAGCGGGAGTGGAGACCCAGTACTTC
V: TRBV6-1
J: TRBJ2-5
D: TRBD2

CDR3: CASRSIKLRDNLPANTGELFF
DNA: TGTGCCAGCAGATCGATAAAACTCCGGGACAACCTCCCAGCGAACACCGGGGAGCTGTTTTTT
V: TRBV27
J: TRBJ2-2
D: -

CDR3: CASSPSNPGGLTEAFF
DNA: TGTGCCAGCAGCCCCAGCAACCCAGGGGGCCTCACTGAAGCTTTCTTT
V: TRBV13
J: TRBJ1-1
D: TRBD1

CDR3: CASSATDGLAGGYEQYF
DNA: TGTGCCAGCAGCGCTACGGACGGACTAGCGGGAGGGTACGAGCAGTACTTC
V: TRBV7-8
J: TRBJ2-7
D: TRBD2

CDR3: CASSLVAGGPIDEQYF
DNA: TGCGCCAGCAGCTTGGTAGCGGGAGGGCCGATAGACGAGCAGTACTTC
V: TRBV5-1
J: TRBJ2-7
D: TRBD2

CDR3: CATRQGDTEAFF
DNA: TGTGCCACCCGACAGGGGGACACTGAAGCTTTCTTT
V: TRBV10-3
J: TRBJ1-1
D: TRBD1

CDR3: CASSEGVANYGYTF
DNA: TGTGCCAGCAGCGAGGGAGTGGCTAACTATGGCTACACCTTC
V: TRBV9
J: TRBJ1-2
D: -

CDR3: CASSTLQGAGELFF
DNA: TGTGCCAGCAGTACGTTACAGGGTGCCGGGGAGCTGTTTTTT
V: TRBV6-4
J: TRBJ2-2
D: -

CDR3: CASSIRTSGYDNEQFF
DNA: TGTGCCAGCAGCATTCGGACTAGCGGGTATGACAATGAGCAGTTCTTC
V: TRBV9
J: TRBJ2-1
D: TRBD2

CDR3: CASSLGDRTLGNQPQHF
DNA: TGCGCCAGCAGCCTGGGGGACAGGACCCTCGGCAATCAGCCCCAGCATTTT
V: TRBV5-1
J: TRBJ1-5
D: TRBD1

CDR3: CSVGGRPNTEAFF
DNA: TGCAGCGTGGGAGGACGGCCGAACACTGAAGCTTTCTTT
V: TRBV29-1
J: TRBJ1-1
D: -

CDR3: CASSVWGISTDTQYF
DNA: TGTGCCAGCAGTGTGTGGGGCATTAGCACAGATACGCAGTATTTT
V: TRBV6-1
J: TRBJ2-3
D: -

CDR3: CASGRTGGMGEQYF
DNA: TGTGCCAGCGGAAGGACAGGGGGTATGGGAGAGCAGTACTTC
V: TRBV7-9
J: TRBJ2-7
D: TRBD1

CDR3: CASTRQGALQPQHF
DNA: TGTGCCAGTACGAGACAGGGGGCTTTGCAGCCCCAGCATTTT
V: TRBV19
J: TRBJ1-5
D: TRBD1

CDR3: CASSQTSGAKNIQYF
DNA: TGTGCCAGCAGTCAGACTAGCGGAGCCAAAAACATTCAGTACTTC
V: TRBV27
J: TRBJ2-4
D: TRBD2

CDR3: CASSLVGGREETQYF
DNA: TGTGCCAGCAGCTTAGTCGGGGGGAGGGAAGAGACCCAGTACTTC
V: TRBV11-2
J: TRBJ2-5
D: TRBD2

CDR3: CASSFGGGGNGYTF
DNA: TGTGCCAGCAGTTTCGGCGGGGGCGGAAATGGCTACACCTTC
V: TRBV28
J: TRBJ1-2
D: -

CDR3: CASSLVVGMSSYEQYF
DNA: TGCGCCAGCAGCTTGGTAGTCGGGATGAGCTCCTACGAGCAGTACTTC
V: TRBV5-1
J: TRBJ2-7
D: -